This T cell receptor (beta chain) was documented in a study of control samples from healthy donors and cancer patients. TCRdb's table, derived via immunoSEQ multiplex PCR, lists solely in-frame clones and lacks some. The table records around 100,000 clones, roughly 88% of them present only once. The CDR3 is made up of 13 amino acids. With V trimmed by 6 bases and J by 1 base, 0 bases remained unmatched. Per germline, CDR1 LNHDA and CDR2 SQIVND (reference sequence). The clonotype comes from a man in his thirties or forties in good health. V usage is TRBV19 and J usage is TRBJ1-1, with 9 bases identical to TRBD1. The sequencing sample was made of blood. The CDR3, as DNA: TGTGCCAGTAGGACAGGGGGGAACACTGAAGCTTTCTTT. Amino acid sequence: CASRTGGNTEAFF.